Presented here are 29 T cell receptor beta chains from one specimen sequenced in a study of beta chain features in type 1 diabetes (dated by TCRdb to 2016 to 2019). The library was obtained by the immunoSEQ multiplex PCR assay. The entire amount of isolated RNA was reverse transcribed using the High Capacity cDNA Reverse Transcription Kit, so the sequenced TCRB transcripts were expressed ones. TCRdb took over this immuneACCESS table, retaining in-frame rearrangements with V and J assigned. Such tables are incomplete; in checked studies, under half of the missing clones stem from an unresolved V gene, and the remainder is unexplained. Counted in this sample were around 150,000 clones; less than 9.5% of them appeared once. Jointly, the top ten make up 0.65% of the sample. The specimen sequenced was central memory CD4+ T cells from blood. These receptors all come from a man younger than 35 in good health.

This clone was recorded a few times. The J gene is TRBJ1-1, the V gene TRBV7-2, with D possibly matching TRBD1 (5 bases). Trimming pared 6 bases from V and 5 bases from J, leaving 13 bases between. The CDR3 is 13 amino acids. Germline loops: CDR1 SGHTA, CDR2 FQGNSA. DNA for the CDR3: TGTGCCAGCAGTCGGGACGGGAGAACTGAAGCTTTCTTT. Its translation: CASSRDGRTEAFF.

The chain's CDR3 is CASSKGQTSGSIETQYF. The CDR3 nucleotides read TGTGCCAGTAGTAAGGGGCAGACTAGCGGGAGTATAGAGACCCAGTACTTC. The chain combines TRBV19 with TRBJ2-5; 12 bases fit TRBD2. V lost 4 bases and J lost 4; bases outside the gene matches: 10. The CDR3 extends over 17 amino acids. Germline V gene lookup returns CDR1 LNHDA and CDR2 SQIVND (reference sequence). The whole variable domain, remainder taken from reference TRBV19 and TRBJ2-5, is DGGITQSPKYLFRKEGQNVTLSCEQNLNHDAMYWYRQDPGQGLRLIYYSQIVNDFQKGDIAEGYSVSREKKESFPLTVTSAQKNPTAFYLCASSKGQTSGSIETQYFGPGTRLLVL.

A few counts support this clone. Here the CDR3 DNA reads TGTGCCAGCAGCGTAGCTGGGCTAGCGGGGGAGACCCAGTACTTC. It encodes CASSVAGLAGETQYF. The rearrangement joins TRBV9 to TRBJ2-5, with TRBD2 matching 9 bases. Germline assignment: CDR1 SGDLS and CDR2 YYNGEE. V lost 0 bases to trimming and J lost 5 bases; unmatched junction nucleotides: 5. The CDR3 totals 15 residues.

This clone has more than one count but fewer than ten. V is TRBV5-1 and J is TRBJ2-1; 8 bases are a match to TRBD2. From germline, CDR1 is SGHRS and CDR2 YFSETQ. V lost 4 bases to trimming and J lost 1 base; unmatched junction nucleotides: 7. The CDR3 is made up of 16 amino acids. The CDR3 spells CASSRSGSESYNEQFF. For the CDR3, the DNA is TGCGCCAGCAGCAGAAGCGGGAGCGAGTCCTACAATGAGCAGTTCTTC.

The table lists this clone with a few counts. The J gene is TRBJ2-4, the V gene TRBV18; 12 bases agree with TRBD1. The V gene's germline CDR1 is KGHSH and CDR2 LQKENI. Trimming took 3 bases from V and 6 from J; bases not matched to a gene: 3. CDR3 length equals 15 residues. CDR3 coding DNA: TGTGCCAGCTCACCGGGACAGGGGGCTGGAAACATTCAGTACTTC. This sequence encodes CASSPGQGAGNIQYF.

The J gene is TRBJ1-2, the V gene TRBV20-1, with D uncertain. CDR1 and CDR2 from the germline V gene are DFQATT and SNEGSKA (reference sequence). V lost 1 base and J 5 bases, leaving 5 bases between the germline ends. The CDR3 sequence is 11 residues long. CDR3 DNA sequence: TGCAGTGCTAGAGTCCAGTATGGCTACACCTTC. Translated, it gives CSARVQYGYTF.

This clone occurred a few times. The genes are TRBV27 and TRBJ2-7; 8 bases map to TRBD2. Germline CDR1 and CDR2: MNHEY and SMNVEV (reference sequence). The CDR3 runs to 15 residues. The J segment lost 1 base and the V segment lost 8 bases, leaving 10 bases of the junction unmatched. The CDR3 loop reads CASRVVGTSSYEQYF. The CDR3 DNA reads TGTGCCAGCCGGGTGGTGGGGACTAGTTCCTACGAGCAGTACTTC.

This clone was counted between two and nine times. V and J are TRBV4-1 and TRBJ1-5; no reliable D call. Germline V gives CDR1 MGHRA, CDR2 YSYEKL. Trimming stripped 0 bases from V and 4 bases from J, with 7 bases between. This CDR3 has 14 residues. The CDR3: CASSQERENQPQHF. CDR3 coding DNA: TGCGCCAGCAGCCAAGAAAGGGAGAATCAGCCCCAGCATTTT.

This chain connects TRBV9 to TRBJ2-7; possibly TRBD1 for D (5 bases). The CDR3 length is 16 residues. Trimming shortened V by 0 bases and J by 0 bases, and 13 bases separated the two germline ends. From germline, CDR1 is SGDLS and CDR2 YYNGEE. The CDR3 DNA sequence: TGTGCCAGCAGCGTAGCACCGACGACAGCCTCCTACGAGCAGTACTTC. Protein product: CASSVAPTTASYEQYF.

This clone appeared a few times. J is TRBJ1-1 and V is TRBV5-5; D is undetermined. The CDR3 totals 17 residues. Germline V gives CDR1 SGHKS, CDR2 YYEKEE (reference sequence). V gave up 0 bases and J gave up 0 bases, with 15 bases separating them. The CDR3 DNA reads TGTGCCAGCAGCTTGGTTGAGCGTGTGGTGTTGAACACTGAAGCTTTCTTT. This sequence encodes CASSLVERVVLNTEAFF.

Notes on this clone: Distinct nucleotide sequences in the sample also encode this CDR3. The chain couples TRBV28 to TRBJ2-2; TRBD1 matches at 8 bases. V shed 6 bases and J 3 bases; nucleotides not matched to a gene: 3. This CDR3 is 14 amino acids long. Germline V gives CDR1 MDHEN, CDR2 SYDVKM. CDR3 region: CASSPTGDTGELFF. The CDR3 bases are TGTGCCAGCAGCCCGACAGGGGACACCGGGGAGCTGTTTTTT.

This chain uses TRBV7-6 with TRBJ1-3; D is perhaps TRBD1 (6 bases). The V gene's germline CDR1 is SGHVS and CDR2 FNYEAQ. V lost 1 base, J lost 3 bases, and 7 bases lay in between. The CDR3 covers 14 residues. The CDR3 region has the DNA TGTGCCAGCAGCTTAGAACAGGGTGGAAACACCATATATTTT. Its translation is CASSLEQGGNTIYF.

There are a few counts of this clone. The CDR3 region is CASWGQAKNIQYF. CDR3 bases: TGTGCCAGCTGGGGCCAGGCCAAAAACATTCAGTACTTC. The genes are TRBV25-1 and TRBJ2-4; the D gene is possibly TRBD1 (5 bases). This CDR3 has 13 amino acids. Trimming stripped 8 bases from V and 1 base from J, with 9 bases between. Per the germline V gene, CDR1 is MGHDK and CDR2 is SYGVNS.

This clone was counted a few times. The gene calls are TRBV20-1 and TRBJ2-5; D is undetermined. The germline V and J ends were trimmed by 6 bases and 4 bases, with 9 bases remaining between them. From germline, CDR1 is DFQATT and CDR2 SNEGSKA (reference sequence). This CDR3 has 11 residues. Written as DNA, the CDR3 is TGCAGTGCCCCGACTGGAGAGACCCAGTACTTC. This codes for CSAPTGETQYF.

This clone has ten or more counts. The V call is TRBV5-4, the J call TRBJ2-5, with 7 nucleotides matching TRBD1. In germline, CDR1 is SGHNT, CDR2 YYREEE (reference sequence). This CDR3 has 13 amino acids. V dropped 0 bases and J dropped 5; count of bases not matched to a gene: 1. The chain's CDR3 is CASSLGRGETQYF. DNA of the CDR3: TGTGCCAGCAGCTTGGGCAGGGGGGAGACCCAGTACTTC.

The rearrangement links TRBV6-5 to TRBJ1-1; TRBD1 matches at 7 bases. From germline, CDR1 is MNHEY and CDR2 SVGAGI. The CDR3 is 14 residues long. J gave up 6 bases and V 7 bases, and 11 bases lay outside the gene matches. DNA of the CDR3: TGTGCCAGCACGAAGCAGGGGGAGGTGTCTGAAGCTTTCTTT. This gives the protein CASTKQGEVSEAFF.

This clone was picked up a small number of times. V gene TRBV30 combines with J gene TRBJ1-4; D possibly corresponds to TRBD1 (6 bases). Per germline, CDR1 GTSNPN and CDR2 SVGIG (reference sequence). The CDR3 covers 12 residues. V lost 5 bases and J lost 10, with 14 bases in between. The CDR3 DNA reads TGTGCCTGGGACAGGTGGGATGGAAAACTGTTTTTT. Translated, it gives CAWDRWDGKLFF.

In its sample, this clone was seen a few times. The chain couples TRBV5-4 to TRBJ2-5, with 10 nucleotides matching TRBD2. Germline loops: CDR1 SGHNT, CDR2 YYREEE (reference sequence). CDR3 length: 16 amino acids. The J segment lost 5 bases and the V segment lost 1 base, leaving 8 bases of the junction unmatched. This CDR3 reads CASSLPSGSSGETQYF. In DNA form, the CDR3 reads TGTGCCAGCAGCTTGCCTAGCGGGAGTTCCGGGGAGACCCAGTACTTC.

Regarding this clone: The CDR3 ends on some other residue instead of the conserved phenylalanine or tryptophan, so this is likely a read error. DNA of the CDR3: TGTGCCAGCAGTGTCCCGAGGCGGGGGAATGGCTACACCCTC. This encodes CASSVPRRGNGYTL. This chain uses TRBV28 with TRBJ1-2, with D tentatively TRBD1 (5 bases). This CDR3 spans 14 amino acids. Per the germline V gene, CDR1 is MDHEN and CDR2 is SYDVKM. V was trimmed by 5 bases and J by 6 bases, leaving 16 bases between them.

The sample holds a few counts of this clone. The genes are TRBV27 and TRBJ2-5, with 10 positions matching TRBD2. The trim removed 6 bases at V and 4 bases at J, leaving 5 bases unmatched. The CDR3 runs to 14 residues. Germline CDR1 MNHEY, CDR2 SMNVEV (reference sequence). The CDR3 DNA is TGTGCCAGCAGCCCGCGACTAGCGGGAGAGACCCAGTACTTC. Translated, it gives CASSPRLAGETQYF.

Only a few counts were recorded for this clone. This rearrangement joins TRBV18 to TRBJ2-5; possibly TRBD1 for D (5 bases). This CDR3 has 13 residues. Trimming removed 6 bases at V and 5 bases at J, with 13 bases between. CDR1 is KGHSH, CDR2 LQKENI, per germline. The CDR3 DNA sequence: TGTGCCAGCTCCCGCGACAGAAGGGAGACCCAGTACTTC. Its protein is CASSRDRRETQYF. Complete variable domain (other parts from reference TRBV18 and TRBJ2-5): NAGVMQNPRHLVRRRGQEARLRCSPMKGHSHVYWYRQLPEEGLKFMVYLQKENIIDESGMPKERFSAEFPKEGPSILRIQQVVRGDSAAYFCASSRDRRETQYFGPGTRLLVL.

The table lists this clone with a few counts. The chain recombines TRBV6-1 with TRBJ2-5; tentative D call: TRBD1 (5 bases). Trimming left V 4 bases short and J 5 bases short, with 17 bases between. The V gene's germline CDR1 is MNHNS and CDR2 SASEGT. The CDR3 is made up of 15 amino acids. This CDR3 is CASSANSRGWETQYF. In DNA, the CDR3 is TGTGCCAGCAGTGCAAATTCAAGGGGATGGGAGACCCAGTACTTC.

This clone has ten or more counts. The chain carries TRBV4-3 and TRBJ2-1; TRBD2 might be the D (5 bases). The germline V and J ends were trimmed by 0 bases and 9 bases, with 9 bases remaining between them. The CDR3 runs 13 residues. The germline CDR1 and CDR2 sequences are LGHNA and YSLEER. The CDR3 spells CASSQDTAGEQFF. The CDR3 DNA follows: TGCGCCAGCAGCCAAGATACGGCGGGTGAGCAGTTCTTC.

This clone was detected only a few times. The chain joins TRBV30 to TRBJ2-5; TRBD2 matches 8 bases. Germline CDR1 is GTSNPN and CDR2 is SVGIG (reference sequence). The CDR3 is 16 amino acids. V lost 0 bases, J lost 3 bases, and 9 bases stayed unmatched. In nucleotides, the CDR3 is TGTGCCTGGAGTGTAGGTTTTTTGCGGGGGGAAGAGACCCAGTACTTC. This sequence encodes CAWSVGFLRGEETQYF.

This sequence joins TRBV5-1 and TRBJ1-1; no firm D call. The V gene's germline CDR1 is SGHRS and CDR2 YFSETQ. V was cut by 1 base and J by 5 bases, with 12 bases left in between. The CDR3 length is 14 residues. The CDR3 reads CASSLSITITEAFF. Written as DNA, the CDR3 is TGCGCCAGCAGCTTGTCCATTACAATTACTGAAGCTTTCTTT.

This clone was counted between two and nine times. The V gene is TRBV5-6, the J gene TRBJ1-5, with 8 bases fitting TRBD1. The CDR3 has 16 residues. The V gene end was trimmed by 4 bases and the J gene end by 0 bases; junction bases not matched to a gene: 6. The V gene's germline CDR1 is SGHDT and CDR2 YYEEEE. The DNA of the CDR3 is TGTGCCAGCAGCGGTGGACAGGGTCCTAGCAATCAGCCCCAGCATTTT. This encodes CASSGGQGPSNQPQHF. The variable domain in full, with the rest retrieved from reference TRBV5-6 and TRBJ1-5, is DAGVTQSPTHLIKTRGQQVTLRCSPKSGHDTVSWYQQALGQGPQFIFQYYEEEERQRGNFPDRFSGHQFPNYSSELNVNALLLGDSALYLCASSGGQGPSNQPQHFGDGTRLSIL.

This clone was seen only a few times. The J gene is TRBJ1-1, the V gene TRBV6-5; TRBD1 might be the D (6 bases). From germline, CDR1 is MNHEY and CDR2 SVGAGI. Trimming stripped 4 bases from V and 5 bases from J, with 14 bases between. The CDR3 is 14 residues long. The DNA of the CDR3 is TGTGCCAGCAGTTTTCTGGGGGCGCGAACTGAAGCTTTCTTT. It yields the protein CASSFLGARTEAFF.

The V and J genes are TRBV2 and TRBJ2-5, with a weak D call TRBD2 (6 bases). The germline CDR1 and CDR2 sequences are SNHLY and FYNNEI. This CDR3 comprises 14 residues. V lost 4 bases, J lost 4 bases, and 13 bases lay in between. The CDR3, as DNA: TGTGCCAGCAGTGCGTTACTAGCAGGAGAGACCCAGTACTTC. This encodes CASSALLAGETQYF. The entire variable domain, with the rest obtained from reference TRBV2 and TRBJ2-5, is as follows: EPEVTQTPSHQVTQMGQEVILRCVPISNHLYFYWYRQILGQKVEFLVSFYNNEISEKSEIFDDQFSVERPDGSNFTLKIRSTKLEDSAMYFCASSALLAGETQYFGPGTRLLVL.

This chain joins TRBV29-1 and TRBJ2-5; 10 bases are a match to TRBD1. In germline, CDR1 is SQVTM, CDR2 ANQGSEA. The CDR3 consists of 15 residues. The ends lost 0 bases at V and 4 bases at J; junction bases unmatched: 5. The CDR3 DNA is TGCAGCGTTGAAGATTCGGGGGACAGGGGAGAGACCCAGTACTTC. Protein product: CSVEDSGDRGETQYF.